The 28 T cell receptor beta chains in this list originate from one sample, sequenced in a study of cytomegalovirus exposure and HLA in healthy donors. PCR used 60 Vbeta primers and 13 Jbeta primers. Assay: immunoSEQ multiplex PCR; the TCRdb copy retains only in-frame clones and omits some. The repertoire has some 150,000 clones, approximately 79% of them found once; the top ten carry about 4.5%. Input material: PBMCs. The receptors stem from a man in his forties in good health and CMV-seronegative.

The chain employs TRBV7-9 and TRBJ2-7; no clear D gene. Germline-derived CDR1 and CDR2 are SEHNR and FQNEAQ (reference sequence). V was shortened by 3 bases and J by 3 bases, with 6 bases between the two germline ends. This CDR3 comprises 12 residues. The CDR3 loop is CASSLGFYEQYF. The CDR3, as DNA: TGTGCCAGCAGCTTGGGCTTCTACGAGCAGTACTTC. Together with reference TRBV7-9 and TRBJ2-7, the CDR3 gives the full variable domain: DTGVSQNPRHKITKRGQNVTFRCDPISEHNRLYWYRQTLGQGPEFLTYFQNEAQLEKSRLLSDRFSAERPKGSFSTLEIQRTEQGDSAMYLCASSLGFYEQYFGPGTRLTVT.

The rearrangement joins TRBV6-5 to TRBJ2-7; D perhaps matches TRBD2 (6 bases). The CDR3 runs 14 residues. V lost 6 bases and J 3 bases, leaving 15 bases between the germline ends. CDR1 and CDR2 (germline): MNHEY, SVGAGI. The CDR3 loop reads CASSYGGGVYEQYF. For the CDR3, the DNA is TGTGCCAGCAGCTATGGCGGAGGGGTCTACGAGCAGTACTTC.

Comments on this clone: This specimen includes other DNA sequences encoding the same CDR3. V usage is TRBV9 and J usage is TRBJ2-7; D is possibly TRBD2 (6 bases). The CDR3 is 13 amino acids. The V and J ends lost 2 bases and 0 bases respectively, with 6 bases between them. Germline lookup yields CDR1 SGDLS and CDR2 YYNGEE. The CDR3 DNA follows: TGTGCCAGCAGCGTCGGGAGCTCCTACGAGCAGTACTTC. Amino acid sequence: CASSVGSSYEQYF. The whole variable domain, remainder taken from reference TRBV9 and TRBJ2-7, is DSGVTQTPKHLITATGQRVTLRCSPRSGDLSVYWYQQSLDQGLQFLIQYYNGEERAKGNILERFSAQQFPDLHSELNLSSLELGDSALYFCASSVGSSYEQYFGPGTRLTVT.

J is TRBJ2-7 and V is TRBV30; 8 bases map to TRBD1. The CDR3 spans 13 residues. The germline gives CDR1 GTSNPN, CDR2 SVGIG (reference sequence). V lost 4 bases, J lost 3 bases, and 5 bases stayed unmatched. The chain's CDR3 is CAWTGQGLYEQYF. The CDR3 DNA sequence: TGTGCCTGGACCGGACAGGGCCTCTACGAGCAGTACTTC.

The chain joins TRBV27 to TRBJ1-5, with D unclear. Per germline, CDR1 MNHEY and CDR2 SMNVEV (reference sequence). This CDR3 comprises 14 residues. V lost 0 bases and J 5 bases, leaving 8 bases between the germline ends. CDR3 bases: TGTGCCAGCAGTTTATCCCTTCGTGATCAGCCCCAGCATTTT. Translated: CASSLSLRDQPQHF.

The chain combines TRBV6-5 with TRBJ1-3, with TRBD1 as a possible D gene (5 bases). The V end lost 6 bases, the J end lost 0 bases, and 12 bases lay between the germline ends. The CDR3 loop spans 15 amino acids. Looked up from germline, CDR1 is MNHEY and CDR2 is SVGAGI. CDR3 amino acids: CASSLTVTSGNTIYF. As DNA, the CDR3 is TGTGCCAGCAGCCTGACAGTAACCTCTGGAAACACCATATATTTT.

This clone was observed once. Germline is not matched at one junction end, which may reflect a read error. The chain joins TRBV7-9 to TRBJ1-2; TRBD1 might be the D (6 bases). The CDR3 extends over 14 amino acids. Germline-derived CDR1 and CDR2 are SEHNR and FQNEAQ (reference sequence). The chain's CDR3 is CSSRPTGKNYGYTF. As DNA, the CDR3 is TGTTCCAGCAGACCTACAGGGAAAAACTATGGCTACACCTTC.

CDR3 nucleotides: TGTGCCAGCAGTGAAAGGCAGCCCGGGTTGACCGAGCAGTACTTC. Its protein product is CASSERQPGLTEQYF. The chain couples TRBV2 to TRBJ2-7; D is unclear. Trimming left V 2 bases short and J 6 bases short, with 17 bases between. CDR3 length: 15 residues. The germline gives CDR1 SNHLY, CDR2 FYNNEI.

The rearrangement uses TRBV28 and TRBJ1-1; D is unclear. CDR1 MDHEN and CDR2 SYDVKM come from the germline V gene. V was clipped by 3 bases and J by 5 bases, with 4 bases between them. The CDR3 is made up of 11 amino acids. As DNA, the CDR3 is TGTGCCAGCAGTTTCCGGACTGAAGCTTTCTTT. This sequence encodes CASSFRTEAFF. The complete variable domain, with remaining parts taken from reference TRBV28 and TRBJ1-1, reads DVKVTQSSRYLVKRTGEKVFLECVQDMDHENMFWYRQDPGLGLRLIYFSYDVKMKEKGDIPEGYSVSREKKERFSLILESASTNQTSMYLCASSFRTEAFFGQGTRLTVV.

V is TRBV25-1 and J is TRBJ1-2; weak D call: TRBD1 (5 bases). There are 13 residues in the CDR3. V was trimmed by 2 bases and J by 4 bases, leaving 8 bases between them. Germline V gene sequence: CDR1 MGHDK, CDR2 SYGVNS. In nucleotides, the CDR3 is TGTGCCAGCAGTGAAAGGGGCCCCTATGGCTACACCTTC. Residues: CASSERGPYGYTF.

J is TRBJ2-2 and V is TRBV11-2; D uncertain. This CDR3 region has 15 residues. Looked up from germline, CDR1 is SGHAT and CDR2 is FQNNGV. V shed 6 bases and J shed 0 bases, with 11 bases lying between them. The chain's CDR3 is CASRPLVANTGELFF. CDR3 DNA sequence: TGTGCCAGCAGACCCCTAGTCGCGAACACCGGGGAGCTGTTTTTT.

CDR3 residues: CASSQDQGSGGQETQYF. As DNA, the CDR3 is TGTGCCAGCAGCCAAGATCAGGGTAGCGGGGGCCAAGAGACCCAGTACTTC. The chain carries TRBV4-2 and TRBJ2-5, with TRBD2 identical over 9 bases. J lost 1 base, V lost 0 bases, and 6 bases had no gene match. Germline V gene lookup returns CDR1 LGHNA and CDR2 YNFKEQ. There are 17 residues in the CDR3.

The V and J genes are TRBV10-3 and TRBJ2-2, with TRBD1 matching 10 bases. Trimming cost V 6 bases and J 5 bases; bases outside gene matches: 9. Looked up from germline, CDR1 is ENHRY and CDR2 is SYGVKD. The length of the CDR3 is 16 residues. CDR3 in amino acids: CAIRDRDRGNTGELFF. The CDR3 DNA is TGTGCCATCAGAGACCGGGACAGGGGTAATACCGGGGAGCTGTTTTTT.

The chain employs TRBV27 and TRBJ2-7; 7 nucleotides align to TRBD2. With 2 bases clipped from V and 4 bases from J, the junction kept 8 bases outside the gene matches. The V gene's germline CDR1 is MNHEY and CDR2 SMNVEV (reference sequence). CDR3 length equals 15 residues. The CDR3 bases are TGTGCCAGCAGTTTACACGGGGGGACTATGTACGAGCAGTACTTC. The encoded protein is CASSLHGGTMYEQYF.

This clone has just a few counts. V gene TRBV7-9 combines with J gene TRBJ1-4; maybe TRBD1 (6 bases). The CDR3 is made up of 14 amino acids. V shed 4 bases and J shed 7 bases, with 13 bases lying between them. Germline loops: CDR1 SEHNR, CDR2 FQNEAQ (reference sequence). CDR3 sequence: CASSSQGLGEKLFF. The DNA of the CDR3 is TGTGCCAGCAGCTCACAGGGATTGGGTGAAAAACTGTTTTTT. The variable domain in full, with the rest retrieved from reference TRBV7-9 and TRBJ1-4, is DTGVSQNPRHKITKRGQNVTFRCDPISEHNRLYWYRQTLGQGPEFLTYFQNEAQLEKSRLLSDRFSAERPKGSFSTLEIQRTEQGDSAMYLCASSSQGLGEKLFFGSGTQLSVL.

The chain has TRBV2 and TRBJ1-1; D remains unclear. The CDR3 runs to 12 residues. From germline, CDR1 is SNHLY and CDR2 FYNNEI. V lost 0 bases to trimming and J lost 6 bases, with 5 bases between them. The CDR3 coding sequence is TGTGCCAGCAGTGAAGCGCCAGCTGAAGCTTTCTTT. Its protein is CASSEAPAEAFF.

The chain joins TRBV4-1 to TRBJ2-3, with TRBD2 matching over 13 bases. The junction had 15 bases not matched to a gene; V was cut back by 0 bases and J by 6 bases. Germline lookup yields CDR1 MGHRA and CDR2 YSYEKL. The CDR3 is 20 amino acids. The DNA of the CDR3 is TGCGCCAGCAGCCAAGATTCCCCCCTTGGACTAGCGGGGGCAGGGGATACGCAGTATTTT. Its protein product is CASSQDSPLGLAGAGDTQYF.

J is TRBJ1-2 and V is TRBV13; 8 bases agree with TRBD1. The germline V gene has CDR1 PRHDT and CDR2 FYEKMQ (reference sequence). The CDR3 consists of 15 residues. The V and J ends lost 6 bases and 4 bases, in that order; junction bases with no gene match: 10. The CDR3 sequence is CASSLRDRQSYGYTF. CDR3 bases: TGTGCCAGCAGTCTGCGGGACAGGCAGTCCTATGGCTACACCTTC.

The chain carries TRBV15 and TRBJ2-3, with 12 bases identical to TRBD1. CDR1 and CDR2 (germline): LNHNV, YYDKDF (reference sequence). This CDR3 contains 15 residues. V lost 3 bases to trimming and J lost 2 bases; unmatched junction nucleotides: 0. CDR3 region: CATSRGQGATDTQYF. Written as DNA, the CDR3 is TGTGCCACCAGCAGGGGACAGGGGGCCACAGATACGCAGTATTTT.

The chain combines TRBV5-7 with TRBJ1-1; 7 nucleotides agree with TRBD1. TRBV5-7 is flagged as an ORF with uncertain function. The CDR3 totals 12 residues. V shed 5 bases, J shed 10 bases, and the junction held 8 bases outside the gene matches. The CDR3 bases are TGTGCCAGCAGTTTAGGGGACAGCAGAGCTTTCTTT. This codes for CASSLGDSRAFF.

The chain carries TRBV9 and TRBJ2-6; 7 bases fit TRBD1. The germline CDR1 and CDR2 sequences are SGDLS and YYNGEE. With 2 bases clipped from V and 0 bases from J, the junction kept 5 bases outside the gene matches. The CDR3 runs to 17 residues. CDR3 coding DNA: TGTGCCAGCAGCGTCACAGGGGCCAGCTCTGGGGCCAACGTCCTGACTTTC. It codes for CASSVTGASSGANVLTF.

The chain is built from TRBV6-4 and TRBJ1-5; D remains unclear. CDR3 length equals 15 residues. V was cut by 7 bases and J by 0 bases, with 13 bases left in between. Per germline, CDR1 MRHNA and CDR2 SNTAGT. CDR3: CASTQTPYSNQPQHF. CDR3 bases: TGTGCCAGCACCCAGACACCTTATAGCAATCAGCCCCAGCATTTT.

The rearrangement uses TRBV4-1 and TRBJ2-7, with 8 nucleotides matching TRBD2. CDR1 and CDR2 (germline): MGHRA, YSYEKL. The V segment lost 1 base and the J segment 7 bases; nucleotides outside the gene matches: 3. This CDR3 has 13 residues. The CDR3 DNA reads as TGCGCCAGCAGCCAAGGGCCGGGGGGGGAGCAGTACTTC. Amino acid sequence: CASSQGPGGEQYF.

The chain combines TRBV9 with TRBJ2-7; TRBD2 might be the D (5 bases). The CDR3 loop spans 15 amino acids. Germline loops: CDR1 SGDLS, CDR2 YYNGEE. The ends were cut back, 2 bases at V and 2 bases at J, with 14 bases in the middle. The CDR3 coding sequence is TGTGCCAGCAGCGTCAGAGAGGGATCGGCCTACGAGCAGTACTTC. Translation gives CASSVREGSAYEQYF.

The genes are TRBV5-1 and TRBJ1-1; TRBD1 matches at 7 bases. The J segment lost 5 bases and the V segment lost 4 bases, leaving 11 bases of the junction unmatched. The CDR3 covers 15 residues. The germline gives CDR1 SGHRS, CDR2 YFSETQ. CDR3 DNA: TGCGCCAGCAGCCAACAGGGGATCACAGTAACTGAAGCTTTCTTT. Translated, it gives CASSQQGITVTEAFF. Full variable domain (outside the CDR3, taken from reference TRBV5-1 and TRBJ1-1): KAGVTQTPRYLIKTRGQQVTLSCSPISGHRSVSWYQQTPGQGLQFLFEYFSETQRNKGNFPGRFSGRQFSNSRSEMNVSTLELGDSALYLCASSQQGITVTEAFFGQGTRLTVV.

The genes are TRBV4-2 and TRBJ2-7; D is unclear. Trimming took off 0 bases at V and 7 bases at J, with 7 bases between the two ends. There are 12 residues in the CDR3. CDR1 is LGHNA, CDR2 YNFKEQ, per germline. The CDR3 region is CASSQDSFEQYF. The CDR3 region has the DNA TGTGCCAGCAGCCAAGATTCGTTTGAGCAGTACTTC.

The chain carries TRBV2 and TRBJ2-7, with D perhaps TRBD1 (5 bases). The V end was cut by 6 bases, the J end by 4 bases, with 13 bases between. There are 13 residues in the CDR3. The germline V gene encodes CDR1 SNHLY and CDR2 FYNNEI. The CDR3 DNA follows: TGTGCCAGCAGGGTCCAACAGGTTTACGAGCAGTACTTC. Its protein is CASRVQQVYEQYF.

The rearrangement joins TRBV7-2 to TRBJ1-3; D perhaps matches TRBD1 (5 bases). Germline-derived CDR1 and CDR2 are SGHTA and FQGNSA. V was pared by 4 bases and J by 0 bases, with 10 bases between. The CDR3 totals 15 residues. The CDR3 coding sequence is TGTGCCAGCAGCTCACAGGCCCGCTCTGGAAACACCATATATTTT. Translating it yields CASSSQARSGNTIYF.